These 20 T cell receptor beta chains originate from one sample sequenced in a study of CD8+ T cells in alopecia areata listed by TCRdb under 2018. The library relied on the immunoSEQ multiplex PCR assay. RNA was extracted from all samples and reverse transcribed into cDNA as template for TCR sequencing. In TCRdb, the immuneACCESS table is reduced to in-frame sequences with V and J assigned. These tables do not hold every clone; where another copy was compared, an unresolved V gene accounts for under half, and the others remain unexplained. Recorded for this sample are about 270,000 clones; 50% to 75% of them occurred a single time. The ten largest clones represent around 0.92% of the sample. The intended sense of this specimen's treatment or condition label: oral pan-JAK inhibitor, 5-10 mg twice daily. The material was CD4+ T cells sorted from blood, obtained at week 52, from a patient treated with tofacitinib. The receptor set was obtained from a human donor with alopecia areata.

As DNA, the CDR3 is TGTGCCAGCAGCTTAGGAGGGGGCTCGTATCCTGGCTACACCTTC. This gives the protein CASSLGGGSYPGYTF. V usage is TRBV7-9 and J usage is TRBJ1-2, with 7 bases aligning to TRBD1. Per germline, CDR1 SEHNR and CDR2 FQNEAQ (reference sequence). The CDR3 loop spans 15 amino acids. The V and J ends lost 1 base and 7 bases, in that order; junction bases with no gene match: 9.

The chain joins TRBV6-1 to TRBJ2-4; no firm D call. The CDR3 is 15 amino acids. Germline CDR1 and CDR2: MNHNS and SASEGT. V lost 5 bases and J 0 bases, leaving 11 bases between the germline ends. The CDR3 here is CASSTDPSAKNIQYF. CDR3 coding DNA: TGTGCCAGCAGTACCGACCCTTCAGCCAAAAACATTCAGTACTTC.

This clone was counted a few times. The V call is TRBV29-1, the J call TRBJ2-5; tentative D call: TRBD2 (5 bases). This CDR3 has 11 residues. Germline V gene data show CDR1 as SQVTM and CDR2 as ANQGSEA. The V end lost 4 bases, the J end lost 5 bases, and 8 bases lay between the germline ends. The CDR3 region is CSVGGIETQYF. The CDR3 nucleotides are TGCAGCGTTGGAGGGATTGAGACCCAGTACTTC.

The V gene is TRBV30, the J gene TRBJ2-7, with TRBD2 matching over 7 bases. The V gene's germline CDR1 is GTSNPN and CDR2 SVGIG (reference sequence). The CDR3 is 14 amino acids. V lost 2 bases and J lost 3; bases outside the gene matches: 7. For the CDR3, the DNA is TGTGCCTGGAGTCGGGGAGGGATTAGCTACGAGCAGTACTTC. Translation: CAWSRGGISYEQYF.

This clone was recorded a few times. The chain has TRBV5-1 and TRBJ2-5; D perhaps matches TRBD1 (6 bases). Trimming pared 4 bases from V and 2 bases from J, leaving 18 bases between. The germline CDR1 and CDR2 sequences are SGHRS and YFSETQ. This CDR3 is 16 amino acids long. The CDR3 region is CASSPYQGPNQETQYF. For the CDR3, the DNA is TGCGCCAGCAGCCCTTATCAGGGGCCTAATCAAGAGACCCAGTACTTC.

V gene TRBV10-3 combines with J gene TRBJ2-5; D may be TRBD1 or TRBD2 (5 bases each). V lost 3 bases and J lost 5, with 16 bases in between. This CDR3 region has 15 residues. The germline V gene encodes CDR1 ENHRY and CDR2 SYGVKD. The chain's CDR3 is CAISDPGRPRETQYF. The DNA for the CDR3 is TGTGCCATCAGTGATCCGGGACGCCCGCGGGAGACCCAGTACTTC.

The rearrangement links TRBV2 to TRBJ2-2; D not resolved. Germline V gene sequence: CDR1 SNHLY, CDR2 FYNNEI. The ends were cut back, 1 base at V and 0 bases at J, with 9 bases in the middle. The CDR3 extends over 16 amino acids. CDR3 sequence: CASSEVGPSNTGELFF. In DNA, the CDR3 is TGTGCCAGCAGTGAAGTCGGCCCCTCGAACACCGGGGAGCTGTTTTTT.

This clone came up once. CDR3 DNA: TGTGCCTGGAGTGGACTAGAGAGCTACGAGCAGTACTTC. Its translation: CAWSGLESYEQYF. V gene TRBV30 combines with J gene TRBJ2-7, with D possibly matching TRBD2 (6 bases). This CDR3 spans 13 amino acids. CDR1 GTSNPN and CDR2 SVGIG come from the germline V gene (reference sequence). V lost 1 base and J 3 bases, leaving 10 bases between the germline ends.

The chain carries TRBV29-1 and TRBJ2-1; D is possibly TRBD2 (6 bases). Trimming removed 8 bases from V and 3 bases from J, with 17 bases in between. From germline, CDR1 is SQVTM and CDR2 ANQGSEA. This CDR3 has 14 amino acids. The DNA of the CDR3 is TGCAGCTTCCCCGGGGCGGGGAACTACAATGAGCAGTTCTTC. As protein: CSFPGAGNYNEQFF.

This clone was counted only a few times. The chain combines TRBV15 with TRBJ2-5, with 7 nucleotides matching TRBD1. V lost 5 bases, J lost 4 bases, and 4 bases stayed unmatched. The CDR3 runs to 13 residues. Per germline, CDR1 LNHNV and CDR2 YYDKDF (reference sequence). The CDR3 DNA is TGTGCCACCAGCCGACGACAGGGAGAGACCCAGTACTTC. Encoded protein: CATSRRQGETQYF.

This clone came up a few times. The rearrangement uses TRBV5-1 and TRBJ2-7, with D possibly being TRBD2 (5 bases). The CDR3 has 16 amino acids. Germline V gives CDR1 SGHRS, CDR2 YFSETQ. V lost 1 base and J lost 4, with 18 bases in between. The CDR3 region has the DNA TGCGCCAGCAGCTTGTCACAGACGTTGAGCGGATACGAGCAGTACTTC. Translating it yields CASSLSQTLSGYEQYF. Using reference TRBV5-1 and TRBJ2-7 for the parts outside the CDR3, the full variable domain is KAGVTQTPRYLIKTRGQQVTLSCSPISGHRSVSWYQQTPGQGLQFLFEYFSETQRNKGNFPGRFSGRQFSNSRSEMNVSTLELGDSALYLCASSLSQTLSGYEQYFGPGTRLTVT.

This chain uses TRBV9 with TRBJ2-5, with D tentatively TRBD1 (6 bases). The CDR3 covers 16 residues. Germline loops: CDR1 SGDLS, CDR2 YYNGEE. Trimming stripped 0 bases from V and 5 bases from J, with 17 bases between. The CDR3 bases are TGTGCCAGCAGCGTAGAGGGGACAAGGGAGTGGGAGACCCAGTACTTC. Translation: CASSVEGTREWETQYF.

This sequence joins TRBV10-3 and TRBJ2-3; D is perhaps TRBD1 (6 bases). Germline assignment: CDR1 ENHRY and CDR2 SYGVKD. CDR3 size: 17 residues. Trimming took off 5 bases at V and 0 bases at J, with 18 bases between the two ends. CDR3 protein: CAISSSKGDTSTDTQYF. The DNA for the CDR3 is TGTGCCATCAGTTCATCGAAAGGGGACACTAGCACAGATACGCAGTATTTT.

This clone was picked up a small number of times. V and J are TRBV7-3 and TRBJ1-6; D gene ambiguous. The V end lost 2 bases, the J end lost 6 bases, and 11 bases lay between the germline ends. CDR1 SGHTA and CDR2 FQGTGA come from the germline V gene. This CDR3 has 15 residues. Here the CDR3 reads CASSLEAEFNSPLHF. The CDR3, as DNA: TGTGCCAGCAGCTTAGAGGCGGAATTTAATTCACCCCTCCACTTT.

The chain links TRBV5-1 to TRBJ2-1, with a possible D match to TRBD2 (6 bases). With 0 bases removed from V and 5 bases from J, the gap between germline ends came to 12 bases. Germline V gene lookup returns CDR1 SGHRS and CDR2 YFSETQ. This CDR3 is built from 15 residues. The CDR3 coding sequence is TGCGCCAGCAGCTTGGTGGGGAGGTTCGACAATGAGCAGTTCTTC. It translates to CASSLVGRFDNEQFF.

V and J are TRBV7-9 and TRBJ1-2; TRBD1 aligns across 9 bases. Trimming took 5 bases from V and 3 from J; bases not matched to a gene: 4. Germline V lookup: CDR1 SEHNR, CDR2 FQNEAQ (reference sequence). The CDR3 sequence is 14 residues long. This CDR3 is CASSPGQGYYGYTF. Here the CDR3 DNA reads TGTGCCAGCAGCCCGGGACAGGGATACTATGGCTACACCTTC.

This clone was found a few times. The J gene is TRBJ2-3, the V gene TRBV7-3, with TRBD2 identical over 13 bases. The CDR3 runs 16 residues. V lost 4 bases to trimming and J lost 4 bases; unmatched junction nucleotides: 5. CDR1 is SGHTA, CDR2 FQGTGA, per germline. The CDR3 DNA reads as TGTGCCAGCAGCTACACTAGCGGGGGGGCCCCAGATACGCAGTATTTT. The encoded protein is CASSYTSGGAPDTQYF.

The CDR3 loop reads CSVVSRASGDTQYF. The CDR3 DNA is TGCAGCGTTGTTTCCCGGGCCTCAGGGGATACGCAGTATTTT. The rearrangement joins TRBV29-1 to TRBJ2-3; perhaps TRBD1 as D (5 bases). The length of the CDR3 is 14 residues. CDR1 and CDR2 from the germline V gene are SQVTM and ANQGSEA. V lost 4 bases to trimming and J lost 6 bases, with 17 bases between them.

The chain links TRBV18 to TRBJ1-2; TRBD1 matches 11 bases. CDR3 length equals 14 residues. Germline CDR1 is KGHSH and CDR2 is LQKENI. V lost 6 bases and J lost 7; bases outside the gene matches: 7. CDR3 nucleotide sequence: TGTGCCAGCTCGTCGGACAGGGGGCGCGGTGGCTACACCTTC. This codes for CASSSDRGRGGYTF.

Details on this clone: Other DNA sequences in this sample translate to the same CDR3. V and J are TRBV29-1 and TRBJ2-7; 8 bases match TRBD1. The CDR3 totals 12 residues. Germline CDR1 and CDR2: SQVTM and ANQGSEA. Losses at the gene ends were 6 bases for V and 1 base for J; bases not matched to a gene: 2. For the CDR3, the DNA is TGCAGCGTCAGACAGGGGTCCTACGAGCAGTACTTC. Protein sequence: CSVRQGSYEQYF.